This entry features one T cell receptor beta chain sequence. As yet, its antigen is unknown. This entry belongs to a study of T-cell memory formation after mild COVID-19. General study results and limits: Clones contracting across day 15 to 85 had a balanced CD4/CD8 profile; later expanding clones leaned CD4+. Contracting CD4+ clones lay largely in CM and EM, with CD8+ ones residing in EMRA.

This CDR3 spans 15 amino acids. J gave up 6 bases and V 6 bases, and 12 bases lay outside the gene matches. CDR1 is MNHEY, CDR2 SMNVEV, per germline (reference sequence). Constant-segment primers and 5'RACE yielded cDNA libraries for TCR alpha and TCR beta, each carrying sample barcodes and UMIs. TCRdb re-called the 5' RACE reads with MiXCR, one entry per CDR3 protein. The sample has some 120,000 distinct CDR3 sequences; around a sixth are singletons. The clonotype originates from an adult woman who had mild COVID-19 (a few samples of this study predate the infection). Cell type and time point are not known. The sequencing sample was made of PBMCs or a T cell subset sorted from them (not recorded which). The chain combines TRBV27 with TRBJ1-2; TRBD1 agrees at 8 bases. CDR3 protein: CASSLNGQGSHGYTF. The CDR3 coding sequence is TGTGCCAGCAGCCTTAACGGACAGGGTAGCCATGGCTACACCTTC.